A selection of T cell receptor beta chains follows, all from one sample in a study of CD8 T cells in ankylosing spondylitis. TCRdb itself ran the 5' RACE reads through MiXCR, one entry per CDR3 protein. The table has roughly 260,000 distinct CDR3 sequences, 20% seen once. The sequencing input was blood, either unsorted or a sorted T cell fraction (not recorded which). The receptors come from a male donor with ankylosing spondylitis or in good health (not recorded which). Both conserved end residues are part of each CDR3. The D gene is left open where the match is weak. Clone size is shown for a subset of rows, as once, few, many or a class of expanded clone.

J: TRBJ2-3; V: TRBV7-3; size: NA; D: TRBD1; CDR3: CASSSGTGHADTQYF; DNA: TGTGCCAGCAGCTCCGGGACAGGCCATGCAGATACGCAGTATTTT
J: TRBJ1-5; V: TRBV5-1; size: many; D: NA; CDR3: CASSFGDGNQPQHF; DNA: TGCGCCAGCAGCTTCGGCGATGGCAATCAGCCCCAGCATTTT
J: TRBJ2-6; V: TRBV5-1; size: few; D: NA; CDR3: CASSLEATGSGANVLTF; DNA: TGCGCCAGCAGCTTGGAGGCCACAGGCTCTGGGGCCAACGTCCTGACTTTC
J: TRBJ1-3; V: TRBV12-3/TRBV12-4; size: few; D: TRBD1; CDR3: CASSTGGLSGNTIYF; DNA: TGTGCCAGCAGTACAGGGGGCTTATCTGGAAACACCATATATTTT
J: TRBJ2-1; V: TRBV9; size: NA; D: NA; CDR3: CASSWQGLEHNEQFF; DNA: TGTGCCAGCAGCTGGCAGGGATTAGAACACAATGAGCAGTTCTTC
J: TRBJ2-2; V: TRBV7-6; size: many; D: NA; CDR3: CASSGRTTGELFF; DNA: TGTGCCAGCAGCGGGAGAACCACCGGGGAGCTGTTTTTT
J: TRBJ1-2; V: TRBV18; size: few; D: NA; CDR3: CASSPLDIYGYTF; DNA: TGTGCCAGCTCACCCTTGGACATCTATGGCTACACCTTC
J: TRBJ2-3; V: TRBV2; size: NA; D: NA; CDR3: CASSELPPQTDTQYF; DNA: TGTGCCAGCAGTGAACTCCCGCCCCAAACAGATACGCAGTATTTT
J: TRBJ1-2; V: TRBV12-3/TRBV12-4; size: NA; D: NA; CDR3: CASSLEARGYTF; DNA: TGTGCCAGCAGTTTGGAGGCGCGAGGCTACACCTTC
J: TRBJ2-1; V: TRBV12-3/TRBV12-4; size: NA; D: NA; CDR3: CASSPRNRGEQFF; DNA: TGTGCCAGCAGCCCCCGGAATCGGGGTGAGCAGTTCTTC
J: TRBJ2-3; V: TRBV20-1; size: NA; D: TRBD2; CDR3: CSASGTSGRPDTQYF; DNA: TGCAGTGCTAGCGGGACTAGCGGGAGACCAGATACGCAGTATTTT
J: TRBJ2-1; V: TRBV20-1; size: many; D: NA; CDR3: CSARESLASYNEQFF; DNA: TGCAGTGCTAGAGAATCACTAGCTTCCTACAATGAGCAGTTCTTC
J: TRBJ2-5; V: TRBV7-9; size: few; D: TRBD2; CDR3: CASSPRTSGRETQYF; DNA: TGTGCCAGCAGCCCCAGGACTAGCGGGAGAGAGACCCAGTACTTC
J: TRBJ2-3; V: TRBV5-1; size: many; D: TRBD2; CDR3: CASSSARLANTDTQYF; DNA: TGCGCCAGCAGTTCAGCGAGACTAGCGAACACAGATACGCAGTATTTT
J: TRBJ2-4; V: TRBV24-1; size: NA; D: TRBD1; CDR3: CATSTGTGRDIQYF; DNA: TGTGCCACTTCAACCGGGACAGGGCGAGACATTCAGTACTTC
J: TRBJ2-5; V: TRBV12-3/TRBV12-4; size: few; D: NA; CDR3: CASSLSSPLNGPTQYF; DNA: TGTGCCAGCAGCCTTTCATCGCCATTAAACGGACCGACCCAGTACTTC
J: TRBJ2-5; V: TRBV10-3; size: many; D: NA; CDR3: CAISESGGVQETQYF; DNA: TGTGCCATCAGTGAGTCGGGGGGAGTCCAAGAGACCCAGTACTTC
J: TRBJ2-3; V: TRBV30; size: few; D: NA; CDR3: CAWSQGFDTQYF; DNA: TGTGCCTGGAGCCAGGGTTTCGATACGCAGTATTTT
J: TRBJ2-2; V: TRBV18; size: few; D: NA; CDR3: CASSPSGNTGELFF; DNA: TGTGCCAGCTCACCGTCAGGGAACACCGGGGAGCTGTTTTTT
J: TRBJ1-5; V: TRBV30; size: NA; D: TRBD1; CDR3: CAWDRGGQPQHF; DNA: TGTGCCTGGGACAGGGGCGGTCAGCCCCAGCATTTT
J: TRBJ1-2; V: TRBV9; size: NA; D: NA; CDR3: CASSPQGSGGYGYTF; DNA: TGTGCCAGCAGCCCCCAGGGGTCCGGTGGCTATGGCTACACCTTC
J: TRBJ2-5; V: TRBV20-1; size: few; D: TRBD2; CDR3: CSAQGLAGETQYF; DNA: TGCAGTGCCCAGGGACTAGCGGGAGAGACCCAGTACTTC
J: TRBJ2-5; V: TRBV29-1; size: few; D: NA; CDR3: CSVGTVEGRQETQYF; DNA: TGCAGCGTTGGGACAGTCGAGGGTCGGCAAGAGACCCAGTACTTC
J: TRBJ2-5; V: TRBV29-1; size: many; D: TRBD2; CDR3: CSVLASGMKWARETQYF; DNA: TGCAGCGTGCTGGCTAGCGGGATGAAGTGGGCCAGAGAGACCCAGTACTTC
J: TRBJ2-5; V: TRBV28; size: few; D: NA; CDR3: CASSGAAGAQYF; DNA: TGTGCCAGCAGTGGGGCCGCTGGGGCCCAGTACTTC
J: TRBJ1-1; V: TRBV9; size: NA; D: NA; CDR3: CASSVSGWNTEAFF; DNA: TGTGCCAGCAGCGTTTCAGGATGGAACACTGAAGCTTTCTTT
J: TRBJ2-2; V: TRBV20-1; size: few; D: TRBD2; CDR3: CSASWREGNTGELFF; DNA: TGCAGTGCTAGCTGGCGGGAGGGCAACACCGGGGAGCTGTTTTTT
J: TRBJ1-1; V: TRBV6-1; size: NA; D: NA; CDR3: CASRPRTDHEAFF; DNA: TGTGCCAGCAGGCCACGGACAGATCATGAAGCTTTCTTT
J: TRBJ2-5; V: TRBV28; size: NA; D: NA; CDR3: CASSANWETQYF; DNA: TGTGCCAGCAGTGCGAACTGGGAGACCCAGTACTTC
J: TRBJ2-5; V: TRBV6-5; size: few; D: TRBD1; CDR3: CASSYTGGRQETQYF; DNA: TGTGCCAGCAGTTATACAGGGGGTCGACAAGAGACCCAGTACTTC
J: TRBJ2-1; V: TRBV29-1; size: few; D: TRBD1; CDR3: CSVRDSFNNEQFF; DNA: TGCAGCGTTCGGGACAGTTTTAACAATGAGCAGTTCTTC
J: TRBJ2-5; V: TRBV27; size: NA; D: NA; CDR3: CASSLARHAGLQETQYF; DNA: TGTGCCAGCAGTTTAGCGCGGCATGCGGGACTCCAAGAGACCCAGTACTTC
J: TRBJ2-6; V: TRBV28; size: few; D: NA; CDR3: CASIDSGANVLTF; DNA: TGTGCCAGCATTGACTCTGGGGCCAACGTCCTGACTTTC
J: TRBJ1-3; V: TRBV12-3/TRBV12-4; size: few; D: TRBD1; CDR3: CASSRWTGGNTIYF; DNA: TGTGCCAGCAGCCGATGGACAGGCGGAAACACCATATATTTT
J: TRBJ2-2; V: TRBV6-1; size: many; D: NA; CDR3: CASSRGAGNTGELFF; DNA: TGTGCCAGCAGTCGAGGGGCAGGGAACACCGGGGAGCTGTTTTTT
J: TRBJ2-5; V: TRBV5-5; size: NA; D: NA; CDR3: CASSLEGRTQETQYF; DNA: TGTGCCAGCAGCTTGGAGGGACGGACCCAAGAGACCCAGTACTTC
J: TRBJ2-1; V: TRBV6-6; size: few; D: TRBD2; CDR3: CASRYPSGDEQFF; DNA: TGTGCCAGCAGATATCCCAGCGGGGATGAGCAGTTCTTC
J: TRBJ1-4; V: TRBV7-8; size: few; D: NA; CDR3: CASSPRNRANNEKLFF; DNA: TGTGCCAGCAGCCCCCGAAACAGGGCCAATAATGAAAAACTGTTTTTT
J: TRBJ2-1; V: TRBV11-2; size: few; D: NA; CDR3: CASSLTNWDNEQFF; DNA: TGTGCCAGCAGCTTAACGAACTGGGACAATGAGCAGTTCTTC
J: TRBJ2-3; V: TRBV5-5; size: few; D: NA; CDR3: CASSLTPGTDTQYF; DNA: TGTGCCAGCAGCTTGACTCCGGGGACAGATACGCAGTATTTT
J: TRBJ2-3; V: TRBV28; size: NA; D: NA; CDR3: CASKGEEALDTDTQYF; DNA: TGTGCCAGCAAAGGGGAGGAAGCGCTAGACACAGATACGCAGTATTTT
J: TRBJ2-6; V: TRBV5-1; size: many; D: NA; CDR3: CASSPLASGANVLTF; DNA: TGCGCCAGCAGCCCCTTGGCCTCTGGGGCCAACGTCCTGACTTTC
J: TRBJ1-5; V: TRBV5-1; size: few; D: NA; CDR3: CASSLHAFGGGPGQPQHF; DNA: TGCGCCAGCAGCTTACATGCTTTTGGGGGGGGACCCGGTCAGCCCCAGCATTTT
J: TRBJ2-3; V: TRBV6-1; size: NA; D: TRBD2; CDR3: CASSRGTSGRFSDTQYF; DNA: TGTGCCAGCAGTCGGGGGACTAGCGGGAGGTTTTCAGATACGCAGTATTTT